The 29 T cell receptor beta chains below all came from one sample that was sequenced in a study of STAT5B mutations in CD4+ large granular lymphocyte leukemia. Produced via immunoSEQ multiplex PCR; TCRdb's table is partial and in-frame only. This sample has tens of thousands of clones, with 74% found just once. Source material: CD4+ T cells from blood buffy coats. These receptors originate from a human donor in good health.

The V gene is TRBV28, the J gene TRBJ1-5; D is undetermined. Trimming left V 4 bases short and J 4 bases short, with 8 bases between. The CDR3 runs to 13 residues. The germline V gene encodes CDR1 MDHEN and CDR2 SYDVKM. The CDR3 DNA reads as TGTGCCAGCAGTTCCGTGGGAAATCAGCCCCAGCATTTT. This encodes CASSSVGNQPQHF.

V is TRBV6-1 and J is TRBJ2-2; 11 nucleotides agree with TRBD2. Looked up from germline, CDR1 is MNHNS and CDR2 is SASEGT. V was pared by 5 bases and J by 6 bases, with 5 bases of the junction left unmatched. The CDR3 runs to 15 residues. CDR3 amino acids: CASSTSGGGPGELFF. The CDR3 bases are TGTGCCAGCAGTACTAGCGGGGGAGGTCCCGGGGAGCTGTTTTTT.

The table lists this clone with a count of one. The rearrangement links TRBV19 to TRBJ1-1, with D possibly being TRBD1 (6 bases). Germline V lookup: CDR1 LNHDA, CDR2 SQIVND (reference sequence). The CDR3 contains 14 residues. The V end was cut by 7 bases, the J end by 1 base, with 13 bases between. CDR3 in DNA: TGTGCCAGTATTCCTGGGGGCGGGAACACTGAAGCTTTCTTT. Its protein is CASIPGGGNTEAFF.

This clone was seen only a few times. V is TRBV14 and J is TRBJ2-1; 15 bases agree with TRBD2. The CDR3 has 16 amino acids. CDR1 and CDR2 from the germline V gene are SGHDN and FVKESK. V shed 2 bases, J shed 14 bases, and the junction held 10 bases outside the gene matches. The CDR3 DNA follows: TGTGCCAGCAGCCAACTAGGACTAGCGGGAGGGCGGCTGAAGTTCTTC. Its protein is CASSQLGLAGGRLKFF.

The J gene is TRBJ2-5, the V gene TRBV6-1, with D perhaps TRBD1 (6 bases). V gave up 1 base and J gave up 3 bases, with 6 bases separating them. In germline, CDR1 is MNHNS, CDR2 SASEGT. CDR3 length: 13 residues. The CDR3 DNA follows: TGTGCCAGCAGTGAAGGGACAGAAGAGACCCAGTACTTC. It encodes CASSEGTEETQYF.

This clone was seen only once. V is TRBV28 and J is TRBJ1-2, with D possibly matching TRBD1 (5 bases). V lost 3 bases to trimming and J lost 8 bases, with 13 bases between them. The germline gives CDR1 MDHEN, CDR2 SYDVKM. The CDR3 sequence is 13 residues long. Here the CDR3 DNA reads TGTGCCAGCAGTTTTGTAGACAGCTGGGGCTACACCTTC. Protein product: CASSFVDSWGYTF.

CDR3 bases: TGCGCCAGCAGCTCGCAATGGAGGACTGAAGCTTTCTTT. Translated, it gives CASSSQWRTEAFF. The gene calls are TRBV5-1 and TRBJ1-1; D uncertain. The germline V gene encodes CDR1 SGHRS and CDR2 YFSETQ. There are 13 residues in the CDR3. The germline V and J ends were trimmed by 3 bases and 5 bases, with 11 bases remaining between them.

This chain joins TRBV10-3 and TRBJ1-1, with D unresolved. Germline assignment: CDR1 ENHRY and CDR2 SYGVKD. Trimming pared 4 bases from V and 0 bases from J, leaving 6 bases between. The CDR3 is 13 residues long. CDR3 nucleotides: TGTGCCATCAGTGGAGAGATGAACACTGAAGCTTTCTTT. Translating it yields CAISGEMNTEAFF.

As DNA, the CDR3 is TGTGCCAGCAGCTTAGGGACAGGGTTTCCTAATGAAAAACTGTTTTTT. This gives the protein CASSLGTGFPNEKLFF. The chain carries TRBV11-2 and TRBJ1-4; 8 bases map to TRBD1. This CDR3 is built from 16 residues. Germline V lookup: CDR1 SGHAT, CDR2 FQNNGV. The junction had 4 bases not matched to a gene; V was cut back by 1 base and J by 3 bases.

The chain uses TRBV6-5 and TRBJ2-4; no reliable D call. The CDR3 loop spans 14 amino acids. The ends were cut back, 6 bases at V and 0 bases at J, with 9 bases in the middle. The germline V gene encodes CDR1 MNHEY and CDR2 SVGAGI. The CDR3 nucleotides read TGTGCCAGCAGCACAACTCTAGCCAAAAACATTCAGTACTTC. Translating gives CASSTTLAKNIQYF.

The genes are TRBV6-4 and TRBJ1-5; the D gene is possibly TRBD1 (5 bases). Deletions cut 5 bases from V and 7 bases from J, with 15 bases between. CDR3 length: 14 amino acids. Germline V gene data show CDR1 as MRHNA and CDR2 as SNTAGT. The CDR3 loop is CASSYQGGGQPQHF. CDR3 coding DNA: TGTGCCAGCAGTTACCAGGGAGGAGGCCAGCCCCAGCATTTT.

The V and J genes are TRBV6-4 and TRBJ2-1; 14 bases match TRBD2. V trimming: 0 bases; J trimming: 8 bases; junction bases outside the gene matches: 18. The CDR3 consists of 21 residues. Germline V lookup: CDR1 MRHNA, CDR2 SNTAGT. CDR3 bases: TGTGCCAGCAGTGACTCGCCGGGACTAGCGGGAGTTAGGGTACGGGACGATGAGCAGTTCTTC. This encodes CASSDSPGLAGVRVRDDEQFF.

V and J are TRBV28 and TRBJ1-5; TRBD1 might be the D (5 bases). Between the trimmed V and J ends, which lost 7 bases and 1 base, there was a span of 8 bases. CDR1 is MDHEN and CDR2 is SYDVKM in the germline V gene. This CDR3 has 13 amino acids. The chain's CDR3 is CASKGVSNQPQHF. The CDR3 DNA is TGTGCCAGCAAAGGGGTCAGCAATCAGCCCCAGCATTTT. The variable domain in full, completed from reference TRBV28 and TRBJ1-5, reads DVKVTQSSRYLVKRTGEKVFLECVQDMDHENMFWYRQDPGLGLRLIYFSYDVKMKEKGDIPEGYSVSREKKERFSLILESASTNQTSMYLCASKGVSNQPQHFGDGTRLSIL.

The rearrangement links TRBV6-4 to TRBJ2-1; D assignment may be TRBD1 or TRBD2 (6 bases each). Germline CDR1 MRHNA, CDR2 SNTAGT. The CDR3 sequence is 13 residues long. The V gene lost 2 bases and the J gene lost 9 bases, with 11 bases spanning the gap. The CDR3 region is CASSDEGGLEQFF. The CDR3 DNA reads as TGTGCCAGCAGTGACGAGGGGGGCCTTGAGCAGTTCTTC.

The CDR3 reads CASSFVPINQPQHF. The CDR3 nucleotides read TGTGCCAGCAGTTTTGTACCCATCAATCAGCCCCAGCATTTT. This sequence joins TRBV28 and TRBJ1-5; D is uncertain. The CDR3 is 14 residues long. CDR1 and CDR2 from the germline V gene are MDHEN and SYDVKM. Trimming took off 3 bases at V and 3 bases at J, with 9 bases between the two ends.

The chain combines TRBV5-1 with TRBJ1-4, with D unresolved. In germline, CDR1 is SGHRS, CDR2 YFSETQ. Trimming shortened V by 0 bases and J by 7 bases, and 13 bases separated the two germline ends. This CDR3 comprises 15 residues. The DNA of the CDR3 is TGCGCCAGCAGCTTGGACAACTCACGGGGTGAAAAACTGTTTTTT. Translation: CASSLDNSRGEKLFF.

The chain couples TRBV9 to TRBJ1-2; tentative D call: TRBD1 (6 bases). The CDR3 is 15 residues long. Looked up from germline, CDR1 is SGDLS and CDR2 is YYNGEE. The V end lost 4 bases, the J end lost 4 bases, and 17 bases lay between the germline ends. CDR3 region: CASSPSPGQSYGYTF. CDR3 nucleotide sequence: TGTGCCAGCAGCCCCTCTCCTGGACAGAGCTATGGCTACACCTTC. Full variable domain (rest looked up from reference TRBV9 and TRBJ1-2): DSGVTQTPKHLITATGQRVTLRCSPRSGDLSVYWYQQSLDQGLQFLIQYYNGEERAKGNILERFSAQQFPDLHSELNLSSLELGDSALYFCASSPSPGQSYGYTFGSGTRLTVV.

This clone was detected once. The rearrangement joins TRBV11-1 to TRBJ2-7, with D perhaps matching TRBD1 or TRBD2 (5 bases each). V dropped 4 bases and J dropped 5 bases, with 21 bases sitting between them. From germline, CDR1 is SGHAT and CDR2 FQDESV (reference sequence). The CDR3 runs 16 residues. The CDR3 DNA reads TGTGCCAGCAGCTCGCCAACGGGACGGCCTCTAGACGAGCAGTACTTC. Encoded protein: CASSSPTGRPLDEQYF.

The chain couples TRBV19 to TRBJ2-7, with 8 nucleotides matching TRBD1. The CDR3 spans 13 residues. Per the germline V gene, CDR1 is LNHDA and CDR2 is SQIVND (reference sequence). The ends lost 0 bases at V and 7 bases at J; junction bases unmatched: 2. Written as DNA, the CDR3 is TGTGCCAGTAGTATAGAGCGGGACAGGGAGCAGTACTTC. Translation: CASSIERDREQYF.

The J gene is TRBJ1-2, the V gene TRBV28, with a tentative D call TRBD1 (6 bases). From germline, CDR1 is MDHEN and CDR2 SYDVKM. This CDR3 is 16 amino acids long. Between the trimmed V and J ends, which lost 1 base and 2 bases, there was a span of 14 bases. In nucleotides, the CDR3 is TGTGCCAGCAGTTTATCGACCCAAGGGGGGAACTATGGCTACACCTTC. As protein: CASSLSTQGGNYGYTF.

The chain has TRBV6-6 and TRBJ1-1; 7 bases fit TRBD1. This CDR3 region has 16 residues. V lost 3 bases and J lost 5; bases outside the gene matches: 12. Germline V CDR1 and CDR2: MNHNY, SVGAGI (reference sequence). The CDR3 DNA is TGTGCCAGCAGTTATACGGCAGGGGGAAGATGGACTGAAGCTTTCTTT. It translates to CASSYTAGGRWTEAFF.

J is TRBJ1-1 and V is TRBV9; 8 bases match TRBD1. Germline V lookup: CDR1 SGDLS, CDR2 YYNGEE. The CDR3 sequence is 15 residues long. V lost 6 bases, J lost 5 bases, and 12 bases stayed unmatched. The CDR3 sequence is CASTQGADSGTEAFF. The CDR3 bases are TGTGCCAGCACGCAGGGGGCAGATTCGGGGACTGAAGCTTTCTTT. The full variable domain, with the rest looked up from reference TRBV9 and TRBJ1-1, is DSGVTQTPKHLITATGQRVTLRCSPRSGDLSVYWYQQSLDQGLQFLIQYYNGEERAKGNILERFSAQQFPDLHSELNLSSLELGDSALYFCASTQGADSGTEAFFGQGTRLTVV.

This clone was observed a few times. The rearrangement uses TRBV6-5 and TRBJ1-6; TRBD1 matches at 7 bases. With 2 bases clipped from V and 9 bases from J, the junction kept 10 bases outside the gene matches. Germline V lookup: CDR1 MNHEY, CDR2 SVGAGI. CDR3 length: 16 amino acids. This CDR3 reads CASSYEARGLISPLHF. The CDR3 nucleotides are TGTGCCAGCAGTTACGAAGCCAGGGGGTTGATTTCACCCCTCCACTTT.

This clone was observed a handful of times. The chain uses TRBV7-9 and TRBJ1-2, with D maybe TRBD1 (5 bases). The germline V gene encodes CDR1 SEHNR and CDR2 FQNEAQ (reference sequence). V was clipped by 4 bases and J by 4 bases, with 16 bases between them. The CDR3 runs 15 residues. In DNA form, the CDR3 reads TGTGCCAGCAGCTCAATGTCGGGGCTACTCTATGGCTACACCTTC. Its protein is CASSSMSGLLYGYTF.

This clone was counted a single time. The DNA of the CDR3 is TGTGCCAGCAGCGCAGACGTCTCTAGCACAGATACGCAGTATTTT. This sequence encodes CASSADVSSTDTQYF. The chain carries TRBV7-8 and TRBJ2-3, with D unclear. This CDR3 region has 15 residues. CDR1 and CDR2 (germline): SGHVS, FQNEAQ. Trimming stripped 5 bases from V and 0 bases from J, with 12 bases between. Full variable domain (remainder filled in from reference TRBV7-8 and TRBJ2-3): GAGVSQSPRYKVAKRGQDVALRCDPISGHVSLFWYQQALGQGPEFLTYFQNEAQLDKSGLPSDRFFAERPEGSVSTLKIQRTQQEDSAVYLCASSADVSSTDTQYFGPGTRLTVL.

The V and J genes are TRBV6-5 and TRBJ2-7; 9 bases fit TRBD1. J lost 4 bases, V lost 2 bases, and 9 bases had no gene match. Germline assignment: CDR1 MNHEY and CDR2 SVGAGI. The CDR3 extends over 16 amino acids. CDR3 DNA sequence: TGTGCCAGCAGTTACGGGACCGGGACAGGGCCTTACGAGCAGTACTTC. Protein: CASSYGTGTGPYEQYF.

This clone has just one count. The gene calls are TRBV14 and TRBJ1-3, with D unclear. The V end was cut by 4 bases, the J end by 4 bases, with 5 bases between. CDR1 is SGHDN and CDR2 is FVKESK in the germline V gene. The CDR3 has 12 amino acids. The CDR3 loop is CASSPVGNTIYF. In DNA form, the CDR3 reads TGTGCCAGCAGCCCAGTGGGAAACACCATATATTTT. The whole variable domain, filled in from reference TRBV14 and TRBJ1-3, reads EAGVTQFPSHSVIEKGQTVTLRCDPISGHDNLYWYRRVMGKEIKFLLHFVKESKQDESGMPNNRFLAERTGGTYSTLKVQPAELEDSGVYFCASSPVGNTIYFGEGSWLTVV.

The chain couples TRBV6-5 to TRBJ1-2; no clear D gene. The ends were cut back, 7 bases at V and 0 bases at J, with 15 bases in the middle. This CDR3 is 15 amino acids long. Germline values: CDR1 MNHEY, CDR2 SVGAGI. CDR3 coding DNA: TGTGCCAGCATCTCGACTGGACCGACTAACTATGGCTACACCTTC. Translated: CASISTGPTNYGYTF.

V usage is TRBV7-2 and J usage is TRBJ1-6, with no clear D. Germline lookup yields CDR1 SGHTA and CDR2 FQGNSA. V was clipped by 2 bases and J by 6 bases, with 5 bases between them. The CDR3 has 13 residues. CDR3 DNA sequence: TGTGCCAGCAGCTTATTTCGTAATTCACCCCTCCACTTT. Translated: CASSLFRNSPLHF.